Following are 22 T cell receptor beta chains from one sample sequenced in a study of T cells in Graves' hyperthyroidism and ophthalmopathy. TCR beta CDR3 sequences were amplified from RNA transcripts. The HTBI primer set was used in a first-round RT-PCR of the TCR CDR3. A single record per CDR3 protein comes from TCRdb applying MiXCR to the multiplex PCR reads. The top ten clones hold 33% of a sample with about 320,000 distinct CDR3 sequences, roughly 15% of them seen once. Sequencing was done on a sample of blood. The receptors shown here come from a man in his thirties or forties with Graves' hyperthyroidism.

This clonotype was seen ten or more times. V and J are TRBV11-2 and TRBJ1-6, with TRBD1 matching over 8 bases. The CDR3 is 18 residues long. Germline V CDR1 and CDR2: SGHAT, FQNNGV. V dropped 1 base and J dropped 10; count of bases not matched to a gene: 15. The CDR3 nucleotides are TGTGCCAGCAGCTTAGTGGGGGTGGCCAGGGGGCGAAACTCACCCCTCCACTTT. The encoded protein is CASSLVGVARGRNSPLHF. The full variable domain, its missing parts supplied by reference TRBV11-2 and TRBJ1-6, is EAGVAQSPRYKIIEKRQSVAFWCNPISGHATLYWYQQILGQGPKLLIQFQNNGVVDDSQLPKDRFSAERLKGVDSTLKIQPAKLEDSAVYLCASSLVGVARGRNSPLHFGNGTRLTVT.

This clonotype was seen at least ten times. The rearrangement joins TRBV3-1 to TRBJ2-5; the D is unclear. Germline CDR1 reads LGHDT; CDR2 reads YNNKEL (reference sequence). The CDR3 contains 10 residues. V lost 0 bases, J lost 7 bases, and 0 bases lay in between. The CDR3 DNA follows: TGTGCCAGCAGCCAAGAGACCCAGTACTTC. Protein product: CASSQETQYF.

This chain uses TRBV5-8 with TRBJ2-1; 7 bases are shared with TRBD2. With 1 base clipped from V and 8 bases from J, the junction kept 9 bases outside the gene matches. The CDR3 spans 15 residues. CDR1 and CDR2 from the germline V gene are SGHTS and YDEGEE. The CDR3 DNA follows: TGTGCCAGCAGCTTGTGGGGGGGAGGAATGGATGAGCAGTTCTTC. Its translation: CASSLWGGGMDEQFF.

This clonotype appeared a few times. The rearrangement joins TRBV5-4 to TRBJ1-2, with D unclear. The V and J ends lost 5 bases and 3 bases respectively, with 11 bases between them. Per germline, CDR1 SGHNT and CDR2 YYREEE (reference sequence). There are 13 residues in the CDR3. The CDR3 sequence: CASSPVPDYGYTF. The CDR3 region has the DNA TGTGCCAGCAGTCCTGTTCCGGACTATGGCTACACCTTC.

The chain is built from TRBV15 and TRBJ1-6; a possible D gene is TRBD1 (6 bases). The V gene lost 0 bases and the J gene lost 4 bases, with 16 bases spanning the gap. Looked up from germline, CDR1 is LNHNV and CDR2 is YYDKDF (reference sequence). This CDR3 is 18 amino acids long. The CDR3 DNA sequence: TGTGCCACCAGCAGAGAGCGGCAGGGGCGTTTTTATAATTCACCCCTCCACTTT. Protein product: CATSRERQGRFYNSPLHF. Complete variable domain (other parts from reference TRBV15 and TRBJ1-6): DAMVIQNPRYQVTQFGKPVTLSCSQTLNHNVMYWYQQKSSQAPKLLFHYYDKDFNNEADTPDNFQSRRPNTSFCFLDIRSPGLGDTAMYLCATSRERQGRFYNSPLHFGNGTRLTVT.

The chain combines TRBV7-3 with TRBJ1-2, with TRBD1 identical over 9 bases. Germline V gives CDR1 SGHTA, CDR2 FQGTGA. CDR3 length: 15 residues. Trimming cost V 5 bases and J 8 bases; bases outside gene matches: 12. CDR3 protein: CASSPGTGRESGYTF. Written as DNA, the CDR3 is TGTGCCAGCAGCCCCGGGACAGGGCGCGAATCCGGCTACACCTTC.

Many counts were recorded for this clonotype. The V gene is TRBV20-1, the J gene TRBJ2-7, with 10 bases identical to TRBD1. The CDR3 length is 14 residues. Germline V gene lookup returns CDR1 DFQATT and CDR2 SNEGSKA (reference sequence). J lost 2 bases, V lost 6 bases, and 7 bases had no gene match. In DNA, the CDR3 is TGCAGTGCCATAAGACAGGGGGCTACCTACGAGCAGTACTTC. This translates into CSAIRQGATYEQYF.

The gene calls are TRBV20-1 and TRBJ2-7; D is possibly TRBD2 (5 bases). Trimming took 2 bases from V and 6 from J, leaving 17 bases between them. Germline V gene lookup returns CDR1 DFQATT and CDR2 SNEGSKA (reference sequence). The CDR3 contains 14 residues. As DNA, the CDR3 is TGCAGTGCTAGACTTACCGGGAAGGATAGCGAGCAGTACTTC. Encoded protein: CSARLTGKDSEQYF.

This chain uses TRBV30 with TRBJ1-3; TRBD1 matches at 10 bases. This CDR3 has 16 amino acids. Trimming cost V 2 bases and J 2 bases; bases outside gene matches: 6. Looked up from germline, CDR1 is GTSNPN and CDR2 is SVGIG (reference sequence). The CDR3 nucleotides read TGTGCCTGGAGTACCCCGGGACAGGGGACTGGAAACACCATATATTTT. It codes for CAWSTPGQGTGNTIYF.

At least ten counts were recorded for this clonotype. The J gene is TRBJ2-2, the V gene TRBV12-5; D might be TRBD1 (7 bases). Trimming removed 0 bases at V and 5 bases at J, with 13 bases between. The CDR3 runs 16 residues. The germline CDR1 and CDR2 sequences are LGHNT and FRNRAP. The CDR3 DNA reads TGTGCTAGTGGTTTGGTACTGACAGGGAGGACCGGGGAGCTGTTTTTT. It yields the protein CASGLVLTGRTGELFF.

The chain is built from TRBV20-1 and TRBJ1-5; D unresolved. The germline V and J ends were trimmed by 5 bases and 2 bases, with 10 bases remaining between them. Germline assignment: CDR1 DFQATT and CDR2 SNEGSKA (reference sequence). The CDR3 loop spans 13 amino acids. CDR3 sequence (DNA): TGCAGTGCTTACGACCGGGGCAATCAGCCCCAGCATTTT. This gives the protein CSAYDRGNQPQHF.

This clonotype was counted at least ten times. V is TRBV30 and J is TRBJ1-6; D gene unclear. The ends were cut back, 0 bases at V and 7 bases at J, with 10 bases in the middle. The CDR3 has 14 amino acids. Germline V gene data show CDR1 as GTSNPN and CDR2 as SVGIG (reference sequence). CDR3 residues: CAWSVGGINSPLHF. In DNA, the CDR3 is TGTGCCTGGAGTGTAGGAGGGATAAATTCACCCCTCCACTTT. Based on the CDR3 plus reference TRBV30 and TRBJ1-6, the full variable domain is SQTIHQWPATLVQPVGSPLSLECTVEGTSNPNLYWYRQAAGRGLQLLFYSVGIGQISSEVPQNLSASRPQDRQFILSSKKLLLSDSGFYLCAWSVGGINSPLHFGNGTRLTVT.

This clonotype was observed a few times. The chain recombines TRBV4-2 with TRBJ1-5; D perhaps matches TRBD1 (6 bases). This CDR3 is 16 amino acids long. CDR1 LGHNA and CDR2 YNFKEQ come from the germline V gene. Trimming took 4 bases from V and 0 from J, leaving 13 bases between them. Here the CDR3 reads CASSPGHMTSNQPQHF. CDR3 sequence (DNA): TGTGCCAGCAGCCCGGGACACATGACTAGCAATCAGCCCCAGCATTTT.

This clonotype was observed at least ten times. CDR3 amino acids: CASSFVQGGEQYF. The CDR3 nucleotides read TGTGCCAGCAGTTTCGTGCAGGGGGGCGAGCAGTACTTC. The chain carries TRBV27 and TRBJ2-7, with TRBD1 as a possible D gene (7 bases). Germline V gene lookup returns CDR1 MNHEY and CDR2 SMNVEV (reference sequence). Trimming stripped 3 bases from V and 6 bases from J, with 12 bases between. The CDR3 is 13 amino acids.

The J gene is TRBJ1-3, the V gene TRBV6-2 or TRBV6-3; no clear D gene. The germline gives CDR1 MNHEY, CDR2 SVGEGT. Trimming pared 7 bases from V and 0 bases from J, leaving 13 bases between. This CDR3 contains 15 residues. The CDR3: CASNSADSSGNTIYF. CDR3 bases: TGTGCCAGCAATTCGGCGGACTCCTCTGGAAACACCATATATTTT.

Remarks on this clonotype: This could be a read error, since a much larger clone is one nucleotide away. The chain employs TRBV3-1 and TRBJ2-1, with D hard to call. Trimming cost V 1 base and J 10 bases, with 8 bases left between them. This CDR3 comprises 12 residues. CDR1 is LGHDT and CDR2 is YNNKEL in the germline V gene (reference sequence). CDR3 amino acids: CASSQVLGEQFF. The CDR3 nucleotides are TGTGCCAGCAGCCAAGTCCTCGGGGAGCAGTTCTTC.

Ten or more counts support this clonotype. V gene TRBV12-3 or TRBV12-4 combines with J gene TRBJ2-3; TRBD1 is a possible D gene (6 bases). The CDR3 sequence is 13 residues long. For the CDR3, the DNA is TGTGCGACCGGGACATTCTTGACAGATACGCAGTATTTT. Amino acids: CATGTFLTDTQYF.

This clonotype was seen a single time. The rearrangement uses TRBV9 and TRBJ2-1; 15 bases line up with TRBD2. The J segment lost 2 bases and the V segment lost 6 bases, leaving 3 bases of the junction unmatched. CDR1 is SGDLS, CDR2 YYNGEE, per germline. The length of the CDR3 is 16 residues. CDR3 DNA sequence: TGTGCCAGCACCTGGACTAGCGGGGGGGCCTACAATGAGCAGTTCTTC. Protein sequence: CASTWTSGGAYNEQFF.

This clonotype was observed at least ten times. The genes are TRBV6-5 and TRBJ2-5, with 7 bases matching TRBD2. The junction had 8 bases not matched to a gene; V was cut back by 2 bases and J by 5 bases. Germline loops: CDR1 MNHEY, CDR2 SVGAGI. CDR3 size: 15 residues. Written as DNA, the CDR3 is TGTGCCAGCAGTTACGGGTCGGTCGGGGGGGAGACCCAGTACTTC. Amino acid sequence: CASSYGSVGGETQYF.

This clonotype turned up a few times. V usage is TRBV19 and J usage is TRBJ1-2, with D maybe TRBD1 (5 bases). CDR1 is LNHDA and CDR2 is SQIVND in the germline V gene (reference sequence). V was cut by 8 bases and J by 4 bases, with 20 bases left in between. The CDR3 covers 15 residues. The CDR3 bases are TGTGCCAGTGACTTGGGACGCCTACTACCCTATGGCTACACCTTC. This translates into CASDLGRLLPYGYTF.

A note on this clonotype: Given a much more abundant clone one base away, this may be a read error. The V call is TRBV6-5, the J call TRBJ1-5; no clear D. There are 17 residues in the CDR3. Looked up from germline, CDR1 is MNHEY and CDR2 is SVGAGI. CDR3 residues: CASSHSIIVGVGQPQHF. CDR3 bases: TGTGCCAGCAGTCACTCGATTATTGTGGGTGTAGGGCAGCCCCAGCATTTT.

This clonotype was picked up many times. The CDR3 protein is CASSDPGTANGETQYF. The CDR3 DNA reads TGTGCCAGCAGTGATCCCGGGACAGCAAACGGGGAGACCCAGTACTTC. The gene calls are TRBV2 and TRBJ2-5, with 7 bases aligning to TRBD1. V dropped 3 bases and J dropped 5; count of bases not matched to a gene: 12. CDR3 size: 16 residues. Germline CDR1 SNHLY, CDR2 FYNNEI.